This TCR beta chain is drawn from a study of PD-1 blockade in classical Hodgkin lymphoma. Sample time point: cycle 4 day 1 (C4D1), after about 6 weeks of nivolumab. Relapse after autologous stem cell transplantation occurred in every patient, and brentuximab vedotin exposure varied. Magnetic negative selection served to purify CD4+ T cells out of PBMCs that had been thawed. V was clipped by 5 bases and J by 1 base, with 11 bases between them. Germline CDR1 SGHVS, CDR2 FNYEAQ. CDR3 length: 14 amino acids. Repertoires were generated with immunoSEQ multiplex PCR, while TCRdb's copy carries only in-frame clones and drops some. Of tens of thousands of clones listed, 80% to 85% were seen once; the top ten hold around 3.1%.

The TCR originated in a human donor with classical Hodgkin lymphoma. This rearrangement joins TRBV7-6 to TRBJ1-1; D ambiguous. Sequencing used CD4+ T cells from blood, obtained before the fourth cycle of nivolumab. CDR3 in amino acids: CASSLDTRNTEAFF. The DNA of the CDR3 is TGTGCCAGCAGCCTAGACACAAGGAACACTGAAGCTTTCTTT. Variable domain in full (rest from reference TRBV7-6 and TRBJ1-1): GAGVSQSPRYKVTKRGQDVALRCDPISGHVSLYWYRQALGQGPEFLTYFNYEAQQDKSGLPNDRFSAERPEGSISTLTIQRTEQRDSAMYRCASSLDTRNTEAFFGQGTRLTVV.